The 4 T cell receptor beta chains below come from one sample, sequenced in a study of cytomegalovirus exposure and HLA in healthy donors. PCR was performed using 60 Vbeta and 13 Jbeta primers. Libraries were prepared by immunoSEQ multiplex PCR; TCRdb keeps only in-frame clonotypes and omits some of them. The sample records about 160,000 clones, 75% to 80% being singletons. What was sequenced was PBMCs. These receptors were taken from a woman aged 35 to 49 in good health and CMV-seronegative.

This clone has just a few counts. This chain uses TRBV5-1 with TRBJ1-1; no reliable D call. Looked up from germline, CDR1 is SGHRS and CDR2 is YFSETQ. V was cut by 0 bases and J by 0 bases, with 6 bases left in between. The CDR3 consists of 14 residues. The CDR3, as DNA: TGCGCCAGCAGCTTGGTACACATGAACACTGAAGCTTTCTTT. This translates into CASSLVHMNTEAFF.

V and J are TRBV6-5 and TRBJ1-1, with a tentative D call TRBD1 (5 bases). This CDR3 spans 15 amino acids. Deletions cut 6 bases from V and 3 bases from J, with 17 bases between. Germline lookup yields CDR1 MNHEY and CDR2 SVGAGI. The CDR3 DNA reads TGTGCCAGCAGGGGGGGGGACCGACGCGACACTGAAGCTTTCTTT. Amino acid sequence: CASRGGDRRDTEAFF.

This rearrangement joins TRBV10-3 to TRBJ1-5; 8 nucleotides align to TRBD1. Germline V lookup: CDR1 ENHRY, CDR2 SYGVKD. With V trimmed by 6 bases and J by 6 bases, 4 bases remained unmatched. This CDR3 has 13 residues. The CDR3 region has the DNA TGTGCCATCAGCGACAGGGGAGGTCAGCCCCAGCATTTT. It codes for CAISDRGGQPQHF.

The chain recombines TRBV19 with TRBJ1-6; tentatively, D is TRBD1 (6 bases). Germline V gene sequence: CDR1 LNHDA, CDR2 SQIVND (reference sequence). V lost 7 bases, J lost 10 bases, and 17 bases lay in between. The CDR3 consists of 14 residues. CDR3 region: CASKVGRGGSPLHF. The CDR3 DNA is TGTGCCAGTAAGGTCGGCAGGGGCGGATCACCCCTCCACTTT. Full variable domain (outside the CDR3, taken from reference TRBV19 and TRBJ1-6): DGGITQSPKYLFRKEGQNVTLSCEQNLNHDAMYWYRQDPGQGLRLIYYSQIVNDFQKGDIAEGYSVSREKKESFPLTVTSAQKNPTAFYLCASKVGRGGSPLHFGNGTRLTVT.